A selection of T cell receptor beta chains follows, all from one sample in a study of early T cells in non-severe SARS-CoV-2 infection. One entry per CDR3 protein results from TCRdb running MiXCR on the 5' RACE reads. The sample has about 98,000 distinct CDR3 sequences, roughly 9.6% seen once. The sequenced sample consisted of whole blood. These receptors all come from an adult who was a healthcare worker with PCR-confirmed SARS-CoV-2 infection or an uninfected control (not recorded which). CDR3s include the opening cysteine and the closing phenylalanine or tryptophan. The order of the fields is D gene, clone size, V gene, J gene, CDR3 DNA, CDR3 protein. The D gene is left open where the match is weak. Some rows have no size entry. The others give once, few or many, or a class for an expanded clone.

NA	many	TRBV6-5	TRBJ1-1	TGTGCCAGCAGTTACACCCGGAACACTGAAGCTTTCTTT	CASSYTRNTEAFF
TRBD2	many	TRBV7-6	TRBJ2-7	TGTGCCAGCAGCCCGGGGACTAGCGGGATCTACGAGCAGTACTTC	CASSPGTSGIYEQYF
TRBD1	NA	TRBV28	TRBJ1-4	TGTGCCAGCAGTCTACAGGGGGCACCCAATGAAAAACTGTTTTTT	CASSLQGAPNEKLFF
NA	few	TRBV6-6	TRBJ2-7	TGTGCCAGCACTGAGGGCCGCCCCTACGAGCAGTACTTC	CASTEGRPYEQYF
NA	NA	TRBV4-1	TRBJ1-1	TGCGCCAGCAGCCACGCTGGAGCGAACACTGAAGCTTTCTTT	CASSHAGANTEAFF
TRBD2	many	TRBV13	TRBJ2-3	TGTGCCAGCAGCTTAAGGACTAGCGGAATCTACAATACGCAGTATTTT	CASSLRTSGIYNTQYF
NA	many	TRBV27	TRBJ2-7	TGTGCCAGCACCGCCTATGACGGGAATTTCGAGCAGTACTTC	CASTAYDGNFEQYF
NA	many	TRBV7-6	TRBJ1-6	TGTGCCAGCAGCTTAGGGCCCTCACGCACCCTCCACTTT	CASSLGPSRTLHF
NA	many	TRBV6-1	TRBJ2-1	TGTGCCAGCAGCCTCCCCGACAGCTACAATGAGCAGTTCTTC	CASSLPDSYNEQFF
NA	many	TRBV5-4	TRBJ2-3	TGTGCCAGCAGCTTCCGGCAGCCTGCGGATACGCAGTATTTT	CASSFRQPADTQYF
NA	many	TRBV20-1	TRBJ1-2	TGCAGTGCTAGTAACCACAGGAGCAACTATGGCTACACCTTC	CSASNHRSNYGYTF
TRBD1	many	TRBV5-1	TRBJ1-2	TGCGCCAGCAGCCGGGACGGACAGGAAAACTATGGCTACACCTTC	CASSRDGQENYGYTF
TRBD1	NA	TRBV12-3/TRBV12-4	TRBJ2-7	TGTGCCAGCAGCCGACAGGGAGCCTACGAGCAGTACTTC	CASSRQGAYEQYF
TRBD1	NA	TRBV6-6	TRBJ2-7	TGTGCCAGCAAAAGTAGAGGGGACAGAGTATACGAGCAGTACTTC	CASKSRGDRVYEQYF
TRBD2	NA	TRBV5-1	TRBJ2-3	TGCGCCAGCAGCATCGGGGGGGCCATAGATACGCAGTATTTT	CASSIGGAIDTQYF
NA	NA	TRBV23-1	TRBJ2-7	TGCGCCAGCACTTCGGACGAGCAGTACTTC	CASTSDEQYF
NA	NA	TRBV4-1	TRBJ1-1	TGCGCCAGCAGCCAAAGAGGGGGAACTGAAGCTTTCTTT	CASSQRGGTEAFF
NA	many	TRBV20-1	TRBJ2-1	TGCAGTGCCTTAAGCCCCTCCATCAGGAGCTCCTACAATGAGCAGTTCTTC	CSALSPSIRSSYNEQFF
NA	few	TRBV5-1	TRBJ2-3	TGCGCCAGCAGCACGCAGGGCACAGATACGCAGTATTTT	CASSTQGTDTQYF
TRBD1	NA	TRBV7-9	TRBJ2-3	TGTGCCAGCAGCTTAGTCCTCGGGACAGCTCCTTTT	CASSLVLGTAPF
NA	few	TRBV20-1	TRBJ1-1	TGCAGTGCCAGATCCCCCCGTTTCACTGAAGCTTTCTTT	CSARSPRFTEAFF
TRBD1	NA	TRBV6-1	TRBJ2-2	TGTGCCAGCAGTGCATCGGGACAGGGAGTGGCCGGGGAGCTGTTTTTT	CASSASGQGVAGELFF
TRBD1	many	TRBV5-1	TRBJ2-7	TGCGCCAGCAGCCCACAGGGGACCTACGAGCAGTACTTC	CASSPQGTYEQYF
NA	few	TRBV6-5	TRBJ2-3	TGTGCCAGCAGTTACTTGGACAGAACAGATACGCAGTATTTT	CASSYLDRTDTQYF
NA	few	TRBV3-1	TRBJ1-1	TGTGCCAGCAGCCGGGGGACGGTGAACACTGAAGCTTTCTTT	CASSRGTVNTEAFF
TRBD2	few	TRBV28	TRBJ2-1	TGTGCCAGCAAGGGCCAGCGGGAGGCCTTCAATGAGCAGTTCTTC	CASKGQREAFNEQFF
NA	NA	TRBV2	TRBJ1-1	TGTGCCAGCAGTGAAGGGGGAGTGAACACTGAAGCTTTCTTT	CASSEGGVNTEAFF
NA	NA	TRBV5-1	TRBJ2-5	TGCGCCAGCAGACTGCTAGAAAAGAAGGAGACCCAGTACTTC	CASRLLEKKETQYF
TRBD1	few	TRBV12-3/TRBV12-4	TRBJ2-7	TGTGCCAGCAGTTTCCCGGGACAGGGAAACGAGCAGTACTTC	CASSFPGQGNEQYF
NA	many	TRBV5-1	TRBJ2-7	TGCGCCAGCAGGAGGGATTCCTCCTACGAGCAGTACTTC	CASRRDSSYEQYF